Listed below are T cell receptor beta chains from one sample, sequenced in a study of cytomegalovirus exposure and HLA in healthy donors. Sequencing used immunoSEQ multiplex PCR; TCRdb keeps in-frame clones, though not all of them. The sample shows some 74,000 clones, around three quarters of them seen only once. The sample comprised PBMCs. These receptors were taken from a male donor in good health and CMV-seronegative. CDR3s include the opening cysteine and the closing phenylalanine or tryptophan. A D gene is named only where the DNA matches it firmly. Size is omitted from some rows. Given values are once, few, many or a class for expanded clones.

v_gene: TRBV19; j_gene: TRBJ1-1; d_gene: NA; abundance: NA; CDR3aa: CASSIGVKGVSTEAFF; CDR3nt: TGTGCCAGTAGTATCGGGGTAAAGGGGGTGAGCACTGAAGCTTTCTTT
v_gene: TRBV9; j_gene: TRBJ2-7; d_gene: NA; abundance: once; CDR3aa: CASSEGGTNQYEQYF; CDR3nt: TGTGCCAGCAGCGAGGGGGGGACTAACCAATACGAGCAGTACTTC
v_gene: TRBV2; j_gene: TRBJ1-2; d_gene: NA; abundance: NA; CDR3aa: CASSERGKVEANYGYTF; CDR3nt: TGTGCCAGCAGTGAACGTGGCAAGGTCGAGGCTAACTATGGCTACACCTTC
v_gene: TRBV11-2; j_gene: TRBJ2-1; d_gene: NA; abundance: NA; CDR3aa: CASSARDYEQFF; CDR3nt: TGTGCCAGCAGCGCCAGGGATTACGAGCAGTTCTTC
v_gene: TRBV5-4; j_gene: TRBJ2-1; d_gene: TRBD2; abundance: few; CDR3aa: CASSPFDGTSGPIF; CDR3nt: TGTGCCAGCAGCCCCTTCGATGGGACTAGCGGGCCCATCTTC
v_gene: TRBV11-3; j_gene: TRBJ2-1; d_gene: NA; abundance: once; CDR3aa: CASSLDSEGTEQFF; CDR3nt: TGTGCCAGCAGCTTAGATTCGGAGGGGACTGAGCAGTTCTTC
v_gene: TRBV7-2; j_gene: TRBJ2-1; d_gene: TRBD1; abundance: NA; CDR3aa: CASSRQGDYNEQFF; CDR3nt: TGTGCCAGCAGCCGACAGGGGGATTACAATGAGCAGTTCTTC
v_gene: TRBV7-6; j_gene: TRBJ2-3; d_gene: TRBD1; abundance: once; CDR3aa: CASSPGTGVYF; CDR3nt: TGTGCCAGCAGCCCCGGGACAGGGGTGTATTTT
v_gene: TRBV6-5; j_gene: TRBJ2-2; d_gene: NA; abundance: NA; CDR3aa: CASRQSYRTGELFF; CDR3nt: TGTGCCAGCAGGCAAAGCTACAGAACCGGGGAGCTGTTTTTT
v_gene: TRBV7-8; j_gene: TRBJ1-2; d_gene: TRBD1; abundance: few; CDR3aa: CASSLENRGYGYTF; CDR3nt: TGTGCCAGCAGCTTAGAAAACAGGGGCTATGGCTACACCTTC
v_gene: TRBV7-8; j_gene: TRBJ1-2; d_gene: NA; abundance: NA; CDR3aa: CASSLEGRGYGYTF; CDR3nt: TGTGCCAGCAGCTTAGAAGGCAGGGGTTATGGCTACACCTTC
v_gene: TRBV2; j_gene: TRBJ1-2; d_gene: NA; abundance: NA; CDR3aa: CASSSQGTYGYPF; CDR3nt: TGTGCCAGCAGTTCCCAGGGGACCTATGGCTACCCCTTC
v_gene: TRBV5-6; j_gene: TRBJ2-7; d_gene: NA; abundance: NA; CDR3aa: CASSSRIGTFYEQYF; CDR3nt: TGTGCCAGCAGCTCCAGAATCGGGACATTCTACGAGCAGTACTTC
v_gene: TRBV6-1; j_gene: TRBJ2-5; d_gene: TRBD2; abundance: NA; CDR3aa: CASSGGLAGGQETQYF; CDR3nt: TGTGCCAGCAGTGGGGGACTAGCGGGGGGGCAAGAGACCCAGTACTTC
v_gene: TRBV10-3; j_gene: TRBJ2-2; d_gene: TRBD1; abundance: NA; CDR3aa: CAISGPDRGPTGELFF; CDR3nt: TGTGCCATCAGTGGTCCTGACAGGGGACCCACCGGGGAGCTGTTTTTT
v_gene: TRBV28; j_gene: TRBJ1-2; d_gene: TRBD1; abundance: NA; CDR3aa: CASSPVVGTGYGYTF; CDR3nt: TGTGCCAGCAGCCCCGTTGTGGGGACAGGGTATGGCTACACCTTC
v_gene: TRBV10-3; j_gene: TRBJ2-2; d_gene: NA; abundance: few; CDR3aa: CAMSGSSTGELFF; CDR3nt: TGTGCCATGTCAGGGTCCTCCACCGGGGAGCTGTTTTTT
v_gene: TRBV5-4; j_gene: TRBJ2-3; d_gene: NA; abundance: NA; CDR3aa: CASSPSSGPTDTQYF; CDR3nt: TGTGCCAGCAGCCCCAGTAGCGGACCCACAGATACGCAGTATTTT
v_gene: TRBV28; j_gene: TRBJ1-5; d_gene: NA; abundance: NA; CDR3aa: CASGQGAGSNQPQHF; CDR3nt: TGTGCCAGCGGGCAAGGGGCGGGGAGCAATCAGCCCCAGCATTTT
v_gene: TRBV4-1; j_gene: TRBJ1-3; d_gene: TRBD1; abundance: NA; CDR3aa: CASSERDRGNTIYF; CDR3nt: TGCGCCAGCAGCGAGCGGGACAGGGGAAACACCATATATTTT
v_gene: TRBV29-1; j_gene: TRBJ1-2; d_gene: NA; abundance: NA; CDR3aa: CSVEDETGPANYGYTF; CDR3nt: TGCAGCGTTGAAGATGAGACAGGTCCAGCTAACTATGGCTACACCTTC
v_gene: TRBV7-2; j_gene: TRBJ1-5; d_gene: NA; abundance: NA; CDR3aa: CASSLADLQGGQPQHF; CDR3nt: TGTGCCAGCAGCTTAGCGGATTTGCAAGGCGGACAGCCCCAGCATTTT
v_gene: TRBV18; j_gene: TRBJ1-2; d_gene: NA; abundance: NA; CDR3aa: CASSPRLTNYGYTF; CDR3nt: TGTGCCAGCTCACCACGACTGACTAACTATGGCTACACCTTC
v_gene: TRBV5-4; j_gene: TRBJ1-2; d_gene: NA; abundance: NA; CDR3aa: CASSRSGGAQDYGYTF; CDR3nt: TGTGCCAGCAGCCGATCGGGGGGGGCGCAGGACTATGGCTACACCTTC
v_gene: TRBV27; j_gene: TRBJ1-1; d_gene: NA; abundance: NA; CDR3aa: CASSLEGPGARAFF; CDR3nt: TGTGCCAGCAGTTTAGAAGGACCAGGGGCACGAGCTTTCTTT
v_gene: TRBV30; j_gene: TRBJ2-3; d_gene: TRBD2; abundance: NA; CDR3aa: CAWSLAGLETQYF; CDR3nt: TGTGCCTGGAGTTTAGCGGGCCTGGAGACGCAGTATTTT
v_gene: TRBV5-4; j_gene: TRBJ1-2; d_gene: NA; abundance: NA; CDR3aa: CASSLGGQGLYGYPF; CDR3nt: TGTGCCAGCAGCTTGGGTGGGCAGGGCCTCTATGGCTACCCCTTC
v_gene: TRBV7-2; j_gene: TRBJ2-3; d_gene: NA; abundance: NA; CDR3aa: CASSSSTDTQYF; CDR3nt: TGTGCCAGCAGCTCTTCCACAGATACGCAGTATTTT
v_gene: TRBV7-2; j_gene: TRBJ2-3; d_gene: NA; abundance: few; CDR3aa: CASRGRVQGTDTQYF; CDR3nt: TGTGCCAGCAGGGGCCGGGTCCAGGGGACAGATACGCAGTATTTT
v_gene: TRBV28; j_gene: TRBJ2-1; d_gene: NA; abundance: NA; CDR3aa: CASSFRGSLYNEQFF; CDR3nt: TGTGCCAGCAGTTTTCGGGGGAGCCTCTACAATGAGCAGTTCTTC
v_gene: TRBV30; j_gene: TRBJ2-1; d_gene: NA; abundance: NA; CDR3aa: CAWSVSRERNEQFF; CDR3nt: TGTGCCTGGAGTGTAAGTCGGGAGCGTAATGAGCAGTTCTTC
v_gene: TRBV6-6; j_gene: TRBJ1-5; d_gene: TRBD1; abundance: NA; CDR3aa: CATGTGFQPQHF; CDR3nt: TGTGCCACCGGGACAGGGTTTCAGCCCCAGCATTTT
v_gene: TRBV28; j_gene: TRBJ1-1; d_gene: NA; abundance: NA; CDR3aa: CASRAQGRSEAFF; CDR3nt: TGTGCCAGCAGGGCTCAGGGTAGGTCTGAAGCTTTCTTT
v_gene: TRBV5-1; j_gene: TRBJ2-7; d_gene: TRBD2; abundance: NA; CDR3aa: CASSLAGTSGGRSSYEQYF; CDR3nt: TGCGCCAGCAGCTTGGCCGGGACTAGCGGGGGCCGGAGCTCCTACGAGCAGTACTTC
v_gene: TRBV28; j_gene: TRBJ1-2; d_gene: NA; abundance: NA; CDR3aa: CASSFLRRLGVGGGYTF; CDR3nt: TGTGCCAGCAGTTTCCTCCGGCGGCTGGGGGTGGGGGGTGGCTACACCTTC
v_gene: TRBV5-1; j_gene: TRBJ2-5; d_gene: NA; abundance: NA; CDR3aa: CASSMFRQQETQYF; CDR3nt: TGCGCCAGCAGCATGTTTCGCCAGCAAGAGACCCAGTACTTC
v_gene: TRBV5-8; j_gene: TRBJ2-5; d_gene: NA; abundance: NA; CDR3aa: CASTDGQGWETQYF; CDR3nt: TGTGCCAGCACCGACGGGCAGGGGTGGGAGACCCAGTACTTC
v_gene: TRBV10-3; j_gene: TRBJ1-4; d_gene: NA; abundance: NA; CDR3aa: CAISESRGNEKLFF; CDR3nt: TGTGCCATCAGTGAGAGCAGGGGTAATGAAAAACTGTTTTTT
v_gene: TRBV11-3; j_gene: TRBJ2-1; d_gene: TRBD1; abundance: NA; CDR3aa: CASSWTGDSYNEQFF; CDR3nt: TGTGCCAGCAGCTGGACAGGGGACTCCTACAATGAGCAGTTCTTC
v_gene: TRBV7-9; j_gene: TRBJ1-5; d_gene: NA; abundance: few; CDR3aa: CASSLSTGYSNQPQHF; CDR3nt: TGTGCCAGCAGCTTAAGTACAGGGTATAGCAATCAGCCCCAGCATTTT
v_gene: TRBV5-1; j_gene: TRBJ1-4; d_gene: NA; abundance: NA; CDR3aa: CASSNPGGKGEKLFF; CDR3nt: TGCGCCAGCAGCAACCCCGGGGGGAAGGGTGAAAAACTGTTTTTT
v_gene: TRBV19; j_gene: TRBJ1-5; d_gene: NA; abundance: NA; CDR3aa: CASSIGYNQPQHF; CDR3nt: TGTGCCAGTAGTATCGGTTACAATCAGCCCCAGCATTTT
v_gene: TRBV29-1; j_gene: TRBJ1-2; d_gene: NA; abundance: NA; CDR3aa: CSAKDRDTIDYGYTF; CDR3nt: TGCAGCGCAAAAGACCGGGATACCATAGACTATGGCTACACCTTC
v_gene: TRBV7-2; j_gene: TRBJ2-5; d_gene: TRBD2; abundance: NA; CDR3aa: CASSSRTSGSETQYF; CDR3nt: TGTGCCAGCAGCAGCCGGACTAGCGGGAGTGAGACCCAGTACTTC
v_gene: TRBV5-1; j_gene: TRBJ1-2; d_gene: TRBD1; abundance: NA; CDR3aa: CASSRDSPYGYTF; CDR3nt: TGCGCCAGCAGCCGGGACAGCCCGTATGGCTACACCTTC
v_gene: TRBV2; j_gene: TRBJ2-7; d_gene: NA; abundance: NA; CDR3aa: CASIIGEYEQYF; CDR3nt: TGTGCCAGCATCATAGGGGAATACGAGCAGTACTTC
v_gene: TRBV10-2; j_gene: TRBJ1-1; d_gene: NA; abundance: NA; CDR3aa: CASSEGRTNTEAFF; CDR3nt: TGCGCCAGCAGTGAGGGCAGAACGAACACTGAAGCTTTCTTT
v_gene: TRBV27; j_gene: TRBJ1-6; d_gene: TRBD1; abundance: NA; CDR3aa: CASSSDRVFDSPLHF; CDR3nt: TGTGCCAGCAGTTCGGACAGGGTGTTTGATTCACCCCTCCACTTT
v_gene: TRBV7-9; j_gene: TRBJ2-7; d_gene: NA; abundance: NA; CDR3aa: CASSSYLLTGNYEQYF; CDR3nt: TGTGCCAGCAGCTCATACCTACTTACAGGGAACTACGAGCAGTACTTC
v_gene: TRBV2; j_gene: TRBJ2-3; d_gene: NA; abundance: NA; CDR3aa: CASQGGATPTDTQYF; CDR3nt: TGTGCCAGCCAAGGCGGAGCGACCCCCACAGATACGCAGTATTTT
v_gene: TRBV5-1; j_gene: TRBJ2-3; d_gene: NA; abundance: NA; CDR3aa: CASSLDRSTKYF; CDR3nt: TGCGCCAGCAGCCTTGACAGGTCGACGAAGTATTTT
v_gene: TRBV6-1; j_gene: TRBJ2-7; d_gene: NA; abundance: NA; CDR3aa: CASSPRGESYEQYF; CDR3nt: TGTGCCAGCAGTCCTCGCGGTGAATCCTACGAGCAGTACTTC
v_gene: TRBV28; j_gene: TRBJ2-3; d_gene: TRBD1; abundance: NA; CDR3aa: CASSSHRGRTDTQYF; CDR3nt: TGTGCCAGCAGTTCACACAGGGGTCGGACAGATACGCAGTATTTT
v_gene: TRBV6-5; j_gene: TRBJ1-5; d_gene: NA; abundance: NA; CDR3aa: CASSYSRERQPQNF; CDR3nt: TGTGCCAGCAGTTACTCGAGGGAGAGGCAGCCCCAGAATTTT
v_gene: TRBV9; j_gene: TRBJ2-2; d_gene: NA; abundance: NA; CDR3aa: CASSVVLAGELFF; CDR3nt: TGTGCCAGCAGCGTAGTTCTAGCCGGGGAGCTGTTTTTT
v_gene: TRBV6-1; j_gene: TRBJ2-3; d_gene: TRBD2; abundance: once; CDR3aa: CASGRGRSIPDTQYF; CDR3nt: TGTGCCAGCGGACGCGGGAGATCGATTCCAGATACGCAGTATTTT
v_gene: TRBV30; j_gene: TRBJ2-7; d_gene: TRBD2; abundance: NA; CDR3aa: CAWSVAGYTYEQYF; CDR3nt: TGTGCCTGGAGCGTAGCGGGGTATACCTACGAGCAGTACTTC
v_gene: TRBV7-9; j_gene: TRBJ1-4; d_gene: NA; abundance: few; CDR3aa: CASSHDSTNEKLFF; CDR3nt: TGTGCCAGCAGCCACGACAGTACTAATGAAAAACTGTTTTTT
v_gene: TRBV2; j_gene: TRBJ2-3; d_gene: TRBD2; abundance: NA; CDR3aa: CASSAGLAGGLDTQYF; CDR3nt: TGTGCCAGCAGCGCGGGACTAGCGGGGGGGCTCGATACGCAGTATTTT